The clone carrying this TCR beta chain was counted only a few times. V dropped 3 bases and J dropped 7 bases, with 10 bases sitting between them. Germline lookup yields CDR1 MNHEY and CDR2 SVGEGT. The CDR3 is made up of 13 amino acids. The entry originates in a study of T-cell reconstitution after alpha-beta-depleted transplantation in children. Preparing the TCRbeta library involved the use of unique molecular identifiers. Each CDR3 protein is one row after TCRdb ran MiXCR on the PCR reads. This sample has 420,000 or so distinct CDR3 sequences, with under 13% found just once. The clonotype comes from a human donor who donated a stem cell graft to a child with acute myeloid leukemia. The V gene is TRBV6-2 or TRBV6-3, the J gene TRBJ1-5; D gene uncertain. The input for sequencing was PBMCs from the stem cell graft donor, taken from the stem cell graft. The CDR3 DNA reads TGTGCCAGCAGTTATTCCGGGATCCAGCCCCAGCATTTT. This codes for CASSYSGIQPQHF.